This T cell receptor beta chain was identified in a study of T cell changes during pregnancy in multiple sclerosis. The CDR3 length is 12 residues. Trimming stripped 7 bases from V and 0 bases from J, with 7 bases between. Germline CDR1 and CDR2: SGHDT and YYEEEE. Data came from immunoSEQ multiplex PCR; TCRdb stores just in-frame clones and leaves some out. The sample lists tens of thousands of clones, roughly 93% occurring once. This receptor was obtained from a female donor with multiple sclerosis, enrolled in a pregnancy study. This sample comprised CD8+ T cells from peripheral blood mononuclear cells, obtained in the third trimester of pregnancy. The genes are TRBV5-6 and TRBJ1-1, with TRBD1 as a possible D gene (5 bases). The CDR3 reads CASLGVNTEAFF. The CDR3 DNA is TGTGCCAGCCTAGGGGTGAACACTGAAGCTTTCTTT.